These T cell receptor beta chains were read from a single sample in a study of cytomegalovirus exposure and HLA in healthy donors. The method was immunoSEQ multiplex PCR; TCRdb's version includes in-frame clones alone and lacks a portion of them. Counted here are about 94,000 clones, around 74% occurring once; the ten biggest clones make up roughly 7.1%. The specimen was PBMCs. The receptors originated from a man aged 40-49 years in good health and CMV-seropositive. Both conserved end residues are part of each CDR3. A D gene is named only where the DNA matches it firmly. Some rows have no size entry. The others give once, few or many, or a class for an expanded clone.

TRBV5-8	TRBJ2-3	NA	NA	TGTGCCAGCAGCTTGGTCGAGAAGGATACGCAGTATTTT	CASSLVEKDTQYF
TRBV10-1	TRBJ2-1	TRBD2	NA	TGCGCCAGCAGTGAAGAGGCGGGAGGGTACAATGAGCAGTTCTTC	CASSEEAGGYNEQFF
TRBV4-3	TRBJ2-7	TRBD1	NA	TGCGCCAGCAGCCAAGATCGCTGGGGACAGGGGTACGAGCAGTACTTC	CASSQDRWGQGYEQYF
TRBV15	TRBJ2-2	NA	NA	TGTGCCACCAGCCACCACGCTGTCGGTTGGAACACCGGGGAGCTGTTTTTT	CATSHHAVGWNTGELFF
TRBV6-1	TRBJ2-7	TRBD1	NA	TGTGCCAGCAGTGAAGCCGGGACAGTAGGATCCTACGAGCAGTACTTC	CASSEAGTVGSYEQYF
TRBV7-2	TRBJ1-4	TRBD1	NA	TGTGCCAGCAGCTTAGTTACAGGGGAGGAAAAACTGTTTTTT	CASSLVTGEEKLFF
TRBV7-2	TRBJ1-5	NA	NA	TGTGCCAGCAGCTTAGGGCGGGTTTTTCCCCAGCATTTT	CASSLGRVFPQHF
TRBV7-3	TRBJ2-7	NA	NA	TGTGCCAGCATCGACCGGGACACCGCCTACGAGCAGTACTTC	CASIDRDTAYEQYF
TRBV5-5	TRBJ1-3	TRBD1	NA	TGTGCCAGCAGCTTGGGCAGGGGGGGAAACACCATATATTTT	CASSLGRGGNTIYF
TRBV6-1	TRBJ1-2	TRBD1	NA	TGTGCCAGCAGTGAGGACAGGTTCGATGGCTACACCTTC	CASSEDRFDGYTF
TRBV25-1	TRBJ1-5	NA	NA	TGTGCCAGCAACGGTCAGGGGCCCCAGCATTTT	CASNGQGPQHF
TRBV15	TRBJ2-7	TRBD1	NA	TGTGCCACCAGCAGGGGACAGGGGGCGCGAGAGCAGTACTTC	CATSRGQGAREQYF
TRBV2	TRBJ1-6	TRBD1	NA	TGTGCCAGCAGGGGGACAGGGAGAAATTCACCCCTCCACTTT	CASRGTGRNSPLHF
TRBV2	TRBJ1-3	TRBD1	NA	TGTGCCAGCAGTGCCGACAGGGCGGGAAACACCATATATTTT	CASSADRAGNTIYF
TRBV7-9	TRBJ1-1	NA	NA	TGTGCCAGCAGACTACAGGGAGACACTGAAGCTTTCTTT	CASRLQGDTEAFF
TRBV4-1	TRBJ1-1	NA	NA	TGCGCCAGCAGCCCCCGGACAGCTTGGAACACTGAAGCTTTCTTT	CASSPRTAWNTEAFF
TRBV14	TRBJ2-3	NA	few	TGTGCCAGCAGCCAAGAGTGGGGCTCAACGCAGTATTTT	CASSQEWGSTQYF
TRBV28	TRBJ2-1	TRBD1	NA	TGTGCCAGCGACAGGGTTGGGAATGAGCAGTTCTTC	CASDRVGNEQFF
TRBV7-9	TRBJ1-2	NA	NA	TGTGCCAGCAGCTTAGGTCCAGCTGGGGCAACTAAAGATGGCTACACCTTC	CASSLGPAGATKDGYTF
TRBV19	TRBJ1-1	TRBD1	few	TGTGCCAGTAGTAAAGGGACAGGGTCAGCGAACACTGAAGCTTTCTTT	CASSKGTGSANTEAFF
TRBV28	TRBJ1-2	TRBD1	NA	TGTGCCAGCAGCTTTGGCGGACAGGAGGGGTATGGCTACACCTTC	CASSFGGQEGYGYTF
TRBV11-1	TRBJ1-2	NA	few	TGTGCCAGCAGCTTACGTGGACTGCGGGATGGCTACACCTTC	CASSLRGLRDGYTF
TRBV4-3	TRBJ2-7	NA	once	TGCGCCAGCAGCCAACTTCGGGACTTCACCTACGAGCAGTACTTC	CASSQLRDFTYEQYF
TRBV5-4	TRBJ1-1	TRBD1	NA	TGTGCCAGCAGCATTACCGGGACAGGGAGTGGAGCTTTCTTT	CASSITGTGSGAFF
TRBV9	TRBJ2-1	NA	NA	TGTGCCAGCAGCGTATCGGGAGTAGGTGGCAATGAGCAGTTCTTC	CASSVSGVGGNEQFF
TRBV2	TRBJ2-7	TRBD2	NA	TGTGCCAGCAGGGGTACTAGCGGGAGTGTGTACGAGCAGTACTTC	CASRGTSGSVYEQYF
TRBV21-1	TRBJ2-7	NA	once	TGTGTCAGCAGCCCCGAAGAGGGCAGAGGTCTATTCTCCGAGCAGTACTTC	CVSSPEEGRGLFSEQYF
TRBV7-2	TRBJ2-7	TRBD1	NA	TGTGCCAGCAGCCCTAGGGACAGGAGGGAGGCCGAGCAGTACTTC	CASSPRDRREAEQYF
TRBV13	TRBJ2-7	NA	NA	TGTGCCAGCAGCTTACGGGACAACTCCTACGAGCAGTACTTC	CASSLRDNSYEQYF
TRBV4-1	TRBJ1-5	TRBD1	NA	TGCGCCAGCAGCCAAGAGGTGCCAGGGGGCAGTTCGCGCAATCAGCCCCAGCATTTT	CASSQEVPGGSSRNQPQHF
TRBV7-9	TRBJ2-7	NA	NA	TGTGCCAGCAGCTTTCTAGTCCGCGAGCAGTACTTC	CASSFLVREQYF
TRBV2	TRBJ2-1	NA	once	TGTGCCAGCAGTGCCGTAGTACAGGGTGATGAGCAGTTCTTC	CASSAVVQGDEQFF
TRBV29-1	TRBJ2-3	NA	NA	TGCAGCGTTGCCCCAGGGTCAGATACGCAGTATTTT	CSVAPGSDTQYF
TRBV6-5	TRBJ2-7	TRBD1	NA	TGTGCCAGCAGCTCAGGACAGGGGGTGGCCTACGAGCAGTACTTC	CASSSGQGVAYEQYF
TRBV19	TRBJ2-7	NA	NA	TGTGCCAGTAGTACCGGAGGTGAGGCGCTCTACGAGCAGTACTTC	CASSTGGEALYEQYF
TRBV4-1	TRBJ1-2	TRBD1	once	TGCGCCAGCAGCCAAGATCAGGGGGGCTATGGCTACACCTTC	CASSQDQGGYGYTF
TRBV18	TRBJ2-7	TRBD1	NA	TGTGCCAGCTCACCATCACAGGGGGTGGGAGAGCAGTACTTC	CASSPSQGVGEQYF
TRBV21-1	TRBJ2-1	NA	once	TGTGCCAGCAGCAACCCCGACCAGGAGACAGGGGTACCCTACAATGAGCAGTTCTTC	CASSNPDQETGVPYNEQFF
TRBV6-1	TRBJ2-5	TRBD1	NA	TGTGCCAGCAGTTGGACAGGGGGGCTAGAGACCCAGTACTTC	CASSWTGGLETQYF
TRBV7-9	TRBJ2-2	TRBD2	NA	TGTGCCAGCAGTCCTACTAGCGGGGACACCGGGGAGCTGTTTTTT	CASSPTSGDTGELFF
TRBV6-1	TRBJ2-2	NA	NA	TGTGCCAGCAGTGCGGAGGGAATAAGCACCGGGGAGCTGTTTTTT	CASSAEGISTGELFF
TRBV2	TRBJ2-1	NA	NA	TGTGCCAGCAGTGAGTCCGACAATGAGCAGTTCTTC	CASSESDNEQFF
TRBV18	TRBJ1-2	NA	NA	TGTGCCAGCTCACCAGAAGGGCAGGGGAACTATGGCTACACCTTC	CASSPEGQGNYGYTF
TRBV5-5	TRBJ1-4	TRBD1	many	TGTGCCAGCAGCTTGGGGGACAGGCAGGGACTGTTTTTT	CASSLGDRQGLFF
TRBV29-1	TRBJ2-2	NA	NA	TGCAGCGTTCGGGAGGGGGCGGTCACCGGGGAGCTGTTTTTT	CSVREGAVTGELFF
TRBV29-1	TRBJ2-2	TRBD2	NA	TGCAGCGTCGTCGGGACTAGCGGGACCGGGGAGCTGTTTTTT	CSVVGTSGTGELFF
TRBV5-5	TRBJ2-7	NA	NA	TGTGCCAGCAGCTTATCAGGGTCGCCCTACGAGCAGTACTTC	CASSLSGSPYEQYF
TRBV6-1	TRBJ2-3	NA	NA	TGTGCCAGCAGTCCAGGGTTCACAGATACGCAGTATTTT	CASSPGFTDTQYF
TRBV7-9	TRBJ2-4	NA	NA	TGTTCCAGCAGCTTATTTAGTTCAGGGCTAGCCAAAAACATTCAGTACTTC	CSSSLFSSGLAKNIQYF